This TCR beta chain originates from a study of T cell responses to AZD1222 COVID-19 vaccine. Study background: Second-dose timings of about 4 or about 12 weeks were pooled.

The study, taken as a whole, reports: Sampling captured repertoires only after the peak T cell response.

The repertoire was sequenced with immunoSEQ multiplex PCR; TCRdb's copy has only in-frame clones and lacks some. The sample contains more than 65,000 clones, around 80% of which appear only once. For this clone: Its matching antigen is unknown.

The source material was peripheral blood, sampled on day 0 of AZD1222 vaccination. The sequence was collected from an adult in good health.

The CDR3 is CASSLAPSTDTQYF. The CDR3 DNA follows: TGTGCCAGCAGCTTAGCCCCTAGCACAGATACGCAGTATTTT. The chain combines TRBV7-2 with TRBJ2-3; D not resolved. V was trimmed by 0 bases and J by 0 bases, leaving 4 bases between them. This CDR3 is built from 14 residues. The germline V gene has CDR1 SGHTA and CDR2 FQGNSA.